Sequencing of this T cell receptor (beta chain) was carried out in a study of read filtering for tumor transcriptome and immune sequencing. As for the study in general: RNA-seq yielded only about 85 to 1273 TCR reads, IR-seq about 4.05 to 11 million. Overall study results and limits: This fraction held mixed bone marrow immune cells after CD138-negative sorting.

This CDR3 is 13 amino acids long. Germline lookup yields CDR1 MNHEY and CDR2 SMNVEV (reference sequence). This library used roughly 430 ng RNA and molecular barcoded adaptors spanning alpha/delta and beta/gamma chains. Via MiXCR, TCRdb re-called the reads, giving one row per CDR3 protein. This repertoire shows around 130,000 distinct CDR3 sequences, about 12% found once; its top ten account for just under 8.5%. Comments on this clonotype: Its antigen is not identified. One junction end disagrees with the germline gene, perhaps due to a read error.

The sequenced sample was a population of CD138-negative cells sorted from bone marrow. The rearrangement joins TRBV27 to TRBJ2-1; weak D call: TRBD2 (7 bases). This clonotype originated in a donor aged 40 or over with multiple myeloma. CDR3 residues: CAGSLWGGREQFF. CDR3 nucleotides: TGTGCCGGCAGTTTATGGGGGGGGCGTGAGCAGTTCTTC.